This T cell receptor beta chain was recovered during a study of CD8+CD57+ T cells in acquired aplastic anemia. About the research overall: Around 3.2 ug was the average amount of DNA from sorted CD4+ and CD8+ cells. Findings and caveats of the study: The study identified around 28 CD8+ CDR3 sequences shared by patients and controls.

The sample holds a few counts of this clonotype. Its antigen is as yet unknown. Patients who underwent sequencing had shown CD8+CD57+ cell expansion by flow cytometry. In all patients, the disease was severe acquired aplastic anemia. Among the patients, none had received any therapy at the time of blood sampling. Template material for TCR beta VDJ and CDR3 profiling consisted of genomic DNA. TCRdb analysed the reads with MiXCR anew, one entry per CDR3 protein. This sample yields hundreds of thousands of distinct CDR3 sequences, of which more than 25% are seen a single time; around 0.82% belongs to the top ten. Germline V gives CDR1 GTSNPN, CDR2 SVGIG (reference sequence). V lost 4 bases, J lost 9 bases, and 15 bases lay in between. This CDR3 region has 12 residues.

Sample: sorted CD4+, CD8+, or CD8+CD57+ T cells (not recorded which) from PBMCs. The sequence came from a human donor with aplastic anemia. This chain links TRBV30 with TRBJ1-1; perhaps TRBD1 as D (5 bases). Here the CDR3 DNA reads TGTGCCTGGACCCCTGGGGGAACTAAAGCTTTCTTT. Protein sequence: CAWTPGGTKAFF.